This is a list of T cell receptor beta chains from one sample in a study of blood T cell repertoires in COVID-19. Assay: immunoSEQ multiplex PCR; the TCRdb copy retains only in-frame clones and omits some. This sample has some 80,000 clones; around 79% occur once, and the top ten carry 5% to 6%. The sample comprised peripheral blood. The receptors shown here come from a woman of 80 years or more with active or convalescent COVID-19. Each CDR3 is given with its conserved first and last residue. The D gene is left open where the match is weak. Clone size, where shown, is once, few, many, or a class for clones that have expanded.

cdr3_nt | cdr3_aa | j_call | d_call | v_call | clone_size
TGCGCCAGCAGCTTGGTACCTGGCGGGAGGGTGACAGATACGCAGTATTTT | CASSLVPGGRVTDTQYF | TRBJ2-3 | TRBD2 | TRBV5-1 | -
TGTGCCAGCAGTTTAGCGGGGGCGCGAGCGGGTACGCAGTATTTT | CASSLAGARAGTQYF | TRBJ2-3 | - | TRBV27 | -
TGTGCCAGCAGTTACTCTAGGAGGGAGGGCACTGAAGCTTTCTTT | CASSYSRREGTEAFF | TRBJ1-1 | - | TRBV6-2/TRBV6-3 | few
TGCGCCAGCAGCCACCTATCCCCTAAAGCGGGGGGGAACACCGGGGAGCTGTTTTTT | CASSHLSPKAGGNTGELFF | TRBJ2-2 | TRBD2 | TRBV4-1 | -
TGTGCCAGCAGATCCGGCGGGCTTATCATAGAGACCCAGTACTTC | CASRSGGLIIETQYF | TRBJ2-5 | - | TRBV6-5 | -
TGTGCCAGCTCACAAGTCACAGAGGGGGCCTACGAGCAGTACTTC | CASSQVTEGAYEQYF | TRBJ2-7 | - | TRBV18 | -
TGTGCCAGCAGTCGTCGGACTAGCGGAGGCACAGATACGCAGTATTTT | CASSRRTSGGTDTQYF | TRBJ2-3 | TRBD2 | TRBV28 | once
TGTGCCAGCAGCCCCGACGCTGGGGGGAATACGCAGTATTTT | CASSPDAGGNTQYF | TRBJ2-3 | - | TRBV5-4 | -
TGTGCCAGCAGTTTATGGGCGGGGGATGAGCAGTTCTTC | CASSLWAGDEQFF | TRBJ2-1 | TRBD2 | TRBV27 | -
TGTGCCAGCAGTGGACAGGGGGCTGCGGAGCAGTACTTC | CASSGQGAAEQYF | TRBJ2-7 | TRBD1 | TRBV5-6 | once
TGTGCCAGCAGCTTAGGTCACGGGACAGTCACAGATACGCAGTATTTT | CASSLGHGTVTDTQYF | TRBJ2-3 | TRBD1 | TRBV7-2 | -
TGTGCCAGCAGTGATGACCAGGGGGAAAACACAGATACGCAGTATTTT | CASSDDQGENTDTQYF | TRBJ2-3 | TRBD1 | TRBV9 | -
TGTGCCAGTAGTGACCCCCGGGGGGCTGCGGGAAAACCCTACGAGCAGTACTTC | CASSDPRGAAGKPYEQYF | TRBJ2-7 | - | TRBV19 | few
TGTGCCAGCAGCCAAGATACGCGGCAGCCCCAGCATTTT | CASSQDTRQPQHF | TRBJ1-5 | - | TRBV3-1/TRBV3-2 | few
TGTGCCAGCAGCGTTGAGTTCCGACAGCCCCAGCATTTT | CASSVEFRQPQHF | TRBJ1-5 | - | TRBV7-2 | -
TGTGCCAGCAGTGCCCTCTTAACAGGGTCCTCCTACGAGCAGTACTTC | CASSALLTGSSYEQYF | TRBJ2-7 | - | TRBV6-1 | few
TGTGCCAGCAGTTCAGGGTACGGGAACACTGAAGCTTTCTTT | CASSSGYGNTEAFF | TRBJ1-1 | - | TRBV6-4 | -
TGTGCCAGTTTCCAAAAAATGGGGACAGGGTTTTGTTCACCCCTCCACTTT | CASFQKMGTGFCSPLHF | TRBJ1-6 | TRBD1 | TRBV3-1/TRBV3-2 | -
TGTGCCAGCTCACCGAAAAGCGGGGGGCCAACAGATACGCAGTATTTT | CASSPKSGGPTDTQYF | TRBJ2-3 | TRBD2 | TRBV18 | -
TGTGCCACCAGCAGGTCCCTAGGAGGCAATCAGCCCCAGCATTTT | CATSRSLGGNQPQHF | TRBJ1-5 | - | TRBV15 | -
TGTGCCAGCAGTAGGACAGGGACTTATAATTCACCCCTCCACTTT | CASSRTGTYNSPLHF | TRBJ1-6 | TRBD1 | TRBV27 | -
TGTGCCAGCAGCTTAGCAGGGGCCAATGAGCAGTTCTTC | CASSLAGANEQFF | TRBJ2-1 | - | TRBV7-3 | -
TGTGCCAGCAGTTACTCTGCAGTCTATGGCTACACCTTC | CASSYSAVYGYTF | TRBJ1-2 | - | TRBV6-2/TRBV6-3 | -
TGTGCCAGCAGTTACTCGTTGGACAGGTTCTATGGCTACACCTTC | CASSYSLDRFYGYTF | TRBJ1-2 | TRBD1 | TRBV6-5 | -
TGTGCCTGGTCGGGGGCGGGAGAGGTAACAGATACGCAGTATTTT | CAWSGAGEVTDTQYF | TRBJ2-3 | - | TRBV30 | -
TGCGCCAGCACCCCCGGGACAGGGAACTATGGCTACACCTTC | CASTPGTGNYGYTF | TRBJ1-2 | TRBD1 | TRBV10-2 | -
TGTGCCAGCAGCTTAGACACCTATCAGCCCCAGCATTTT | CASSLDTYQPQHF | TRBJ1-5 | - | TRBV5-4 | -
- | CASSIVAGGTGFF | TRBJ2-1 | - | TRBV19 | -
TGTGCCAGCGGCAGGGGGTACGGCTACACCTTC | CASGRGYGYTF | TRBJ1-2 | TRBD1 | TRBV28 | few
TGTGCCAGCAGCTTAGGGTCGGGTCCGCAGTATTTT | CASSLGSGPQYF | TRBJ2-3 | - | TRBV7-2 | -
TGCAGCGTCCCCATAGGACAGGCCCATGGGAATGAGCAGTTCTTC | CSVPIGQAHGNEQFF | TRBJ2-1 | TRBD1 | TRBV29-1 | -
TGTGCCAGCAGAAAATCCGGGACACCCTACGAGCAGTACTTC | CASRKSGTPYEQYF | TRBJ2-7 | - | TRBV28 | -
TGTGCCAGCAGCGGGATAGCGTATGAGCAGTTCTTC | CASSGIAYEQFF | TRBJ2-1 | - | TRBV7-2 | -
TGTGCCAGCTCACCTGGGCAGGGTGACGAAAAACTGTTTTTT | CASSPGQGDEKLFF | TRBJ1-4 | - | TRBV18 | -
TGTGCCAGTAGCCCCCGGGACAGAGGCTTTCAAGAGACCCAGTACTTC | CASSPRDRGFQETQYF | TRBJ2-5 | TRBD1 | TRBV19 | -
TGCAGCGTTGAAGCGCGCGGGAGGGCCGACGGGGAGCTGTTTTTT | CSVEARGRADGELFF | TRBJ2-2 | TRBD2 | TRBV29-1 | -
TGTGCCAGCAGCGCTAGGCTAACAGGGAACACGCAGTATTTT | CASSARLTGNTQYF | TRBJ2-3 | - | TRBV11-2 | -
TGTGCCAGCAGCCCGAACGGGAGACGGGAGACCCAGTACTTC | CASSPNGRRETQYF | TRBJ2-5 | - | TRBV14 | -
TGTGCCAGCACTACGACAGCAGTAGGCAATCAGCCCCAGCATTTT | CASTTTAVGNQPQHF | TRBJ1-5 | - | TRBV27 | -
TGTGCCAGCAGTAACCCGGGACAGGGTTTAGGGGCCAACGTCCTGACTTTC | CASSNPGQGLGANVLTF | TRBJ2-6 | TRBD1 | TRBV27 | -
TGCAGTGGTACGGTCTTAGAGACCCAGTACTTC | CSGTVLETQYF | TRBJ2-5 | - | TRBV20-1 | once
TGTGCCAGTAGTTATAAAGGGGCTAGCGGACCCTTGAGCTCCTACAATGAGCAGTTCTTC | CASSYKGASGPLSSYNEQFF | TRBJ2-1 | TRBD2 | TRBV19 | -
TGTGCCAGCATGAAGCCTAGCGGGAGTTTTCATGAGCAGTTCTTC | CASMKPSGSFHEQFF | TRBJ2-1 | TRBD2 | TRBV28 | -
TGTGCCAGCAGCGTTTCGGGTCAGGGATTTTCCTACGAGCAGTACTTC | CASSVSGQGFSYEQYF | TRBJ2-7 | - | TRBV9 | -
TGTGCCAGCAGTTTGCTCGGACAGGGGCCGAACACCGGGGAGCTGTTTTTT | CASSLLGQGPNTGELFF | TRBJ2-2 | TRBD1 | TRBV27 | many
TGTGCCAGTAGTATAAACCCAGGGACTAGAGGTTACAATGAGCAGTTCTTC | CASSINPGTRGYNEQFF | TRBJ2-1 | TRBD2 | TRBV19 | -
TGTGCCAGTAGACAGGGGACCTACTATGGCTACACCTTC | CASRQGTYYGYTF | TRBJ1-2 | TRBD1 | TRBV19 | -
TGTGCCAGCAGCTTGGCGGGAGGCCCGCGAAATGAGCAGTTCTTC | CASSLAGGPRNEQFF | TRBJ2-1 | TRBD2 | TRBV5-8 | -
TGTGCCAGCAGCAAAGGACTAGCGGGAGGTACCTACAATGAGCAGTTCTTC | CASSKGLAGGTYNEQFF | TRBJ2-1 | TRBD2 | TRBV5-4 | -
TGCGCCAGCAGCCGAGACGGACAGGGTTCTGGAAACACCATATATTTT | CASSRDGQGSGNTIYF | TRBJ1-3 | TRBD1 | TRBV4-3 | -
TGTGCCAGCAGTTTCTATCCGGGGTCGGACACAGATACGCAGTATTTT | CASSFYPGSDTDTQYF | TRBJ2-3 | - | TRBV27 | -